This TCR beta chain derives from a study of blood T cell repertoires in COVID-19. The wider study: From the United States, Italy and Spain came samples of acute and convalescent COVID-19. The analysed material was cDNA or gDNA that came from T cells, B-cell-depleted T cells, or PBMCs.

The authors' processing: Nucleated cell counts were estimated from reference gene primer amplification. Only in-frame clones appear in the TCRdb table, and some are missing; sequencing was by immunoSEQ multiplex PCR. V and J calls and clone size come straight from that table; D and trimming were deduced from the DNA. This sample carries around 260,000 clones, 80% to 90% of them seen once, and the ten largest clones take around 1.5%. This clone was picked up a small number of times. The CDR3 is 15 amino acids. From germline, CDR1 is MGHRA and CDR2 YSYEKL. J gave up 6 bases and V 4 bases, and 6 bases lay outside the gene matches.

This clonotype was sampled from a woman aged 40 to 50 who had recovered from COVID-19. Specimen: peripheral blood. V is TRBV4-1 and J is TRBJ1-6, with 7 nucleotides matching TRBD1. CDR3 sequence: CASSPRQGPNSPLHF. The CDR3, as DNA: TGCGCCAGCAGCCCAAGACAGGGCCCTAATTCACCCCTCCACTTT.